These 10 T cell receptor beta chains were all obtained from the same sample, sequenced in a study of T cells expressing NK-cell markers (dated by TCRdb to the early 2020s). Libraries were constructed by 5' RACE. TCRdb names Illumina HiSeq 2000 as the instrument used. TCRdb reprocessed the reads into one record per CDR3 protein sequence, lacking DNA. This sample's clone table shows over 350,000 distinct CDR3 sequences. About 10% of the sample comes from the top ten. Sequenced: blood T cells: a sorted CD56 or NKG2C T cell subset, CD4+ or CD8+ T cells, or bulk PBMC T cells (not recorded which). All receptors come from a woman aged 50 to 60 in good health. Donor details come from another sample of the same person, matched by shared clones.

This chain uses TRBV18 with TRBJ1-1. The CDR3 totals 13 residues. In germline, CDR1 is KGHSH, CDR2 LQKENI. CDR3: CASSITDNTEAFF.

The rearrangement links TRBV12-3 or TRBV12-4 to TRBJ1-2. The CDR3 runs 12 residues. The CDR3 sequence: CASRIDLGGYTF.

V is TRBV18 and J is TRBJ2-5; TCRdb's D call, TRBD2, is unchecked because there is no DNA. CDR3 size: 17 residues. Germline CDR1 reads KGHSH; CDR2 reads LQKENI. The CDR3 sequence is CASSPRHAGVGRETQYF.

The rearrangement links TRBV3-1 to TRBJ2-1; checking the TCRdb D call of TRBD2 is not possible without DNA. CDR3 size: 15 residues. Germline CDR1 is LGHDT and CDR2 is YNNKEL (reference sequence). CDR3 sequence reads: CASSHSGRSYNEQFF.

The rearrangement uses TRBV20-1 and TRBJ2-2; TCRdb names TRBD2, which stays unverified in the absence of DNA. Germline-derived CDR1 and CDR2 are DFQATT and SNEGSKA (reference sequence). This CDR3 comprises 13 residues. Here the CDR3 reads CSSTSELTGELFF.

The V call is TRBV6-6, the J call TRBJ1-5. CDR3 length equals 15 residues. CDR1 and CDR2 (germline): MNHNY, SVGAGI (reference sequence). The CDR3 is CASSYDLGGNQPQHF.

The rearrangement links TRBV5-1 to TRBJ2-2; lacking DNA, the TRBD1 call made by TCRdb goes unchecked. The CDR3 length is 17 residues. Germline V CDR1 and CDR2: SGHRS, YFSETQ. The CDR3 protein is CASSLGWTGSYTGELFF. The whole variable domain, remainder taken from reference TRBV5-1 and TRBJ2-2, is KAGVTQTPRYLIKTRGQQVTLSCSPISGHRSVSWYQQTPGQGLQFLFEYFSETQRNKGNFPGRFSGRQFSNSRSEMNVSTLELGDSALYLCASSLGWTGSYTGELFFGEGSRLTVL.

The chain is built from TRBV7-8 and TRBJ2-1; lacking DNA, the TRBD2 call made by TCRdb goes unchecked. This CDR3 has 14 residues. Germline V gene sequence: CDR1 SGHVS, CDR2 FQNEAQ. The chain's CDR3 is CASSDLGSGEEQFF. The full variable domain, with the rest looked up from reference TRBV7-8 and TRBJ2-1, is GAGVSQSPRYKVAKRGQDVALRCDPISGHVSLFWYQQALGQGPEFLTYFQNEAQLDKSGLPSDRFFAERPEGSVSTLKIQRTQQEDSAVYLCASSDLGSGEEQFFGPGTRLTVL.

CDR3 residues: CSARASGNEKLFF. The chain is built from TRBV29-1 and TRBJ1-4; the D gene TCRdb calls, TRBD1, cannot be checked with no DNA. CDR3 length: 13 residues. The germline CDR1 and CDR2 sequences are SQVTM and ANQGSEA.

CDR3: CATSESGPVEPQHF. The rearrangement links TRBV24-1 to TRBJ1-5. This CDR3 spans 14 amino acids. The germline gives CDR1 KGHDR, CDR2 SFDVKD.